Included here is one T cell receptor (beta chain) sequence, with context. This entry is derived from a study of blood T cell repertoires in COVID-19. Study-wide context: Collection of acute and convalescent COVID-19 samples took place in the United States, Italy and Spain. The analysed material was cDNA or gDNA that came from T cells, B-cell-depleted T cells, or PBMCs.

Trimming shortened V by 4 bases and J by 7 bases, and 9 bases separated the two germline ends. Germline V gives CDR1 KGHDR, CDR2 SFDVKD. The length of the CDR3 is 13 residues. Original data processing: It was from reference gene primer amplification that nucleated cell counts were estimated. Sequenced by immunoSEQ multiplex PCR; TCRdb stores in-frame clones only, minus some. V and J calls and clone size are as listed in that table; D and trimming were resolved from the DNA. The data contain nearly 200,000 clones, around 85% of them singletons. The genes are TRBV24-1 and TRBJ2-2; D gene ambiguous. The sequence derives from a man between 60 and 70 years old with COVID-19, enrolled during active disease. Material for sequencing was peripheral blood. The CDR3 protein is CATSDPPGGELFF. In nucleotides, the CDR3 is TGTGCCACCAGTGACCCACCGGGCGGGGAGCTGTTTTTT.